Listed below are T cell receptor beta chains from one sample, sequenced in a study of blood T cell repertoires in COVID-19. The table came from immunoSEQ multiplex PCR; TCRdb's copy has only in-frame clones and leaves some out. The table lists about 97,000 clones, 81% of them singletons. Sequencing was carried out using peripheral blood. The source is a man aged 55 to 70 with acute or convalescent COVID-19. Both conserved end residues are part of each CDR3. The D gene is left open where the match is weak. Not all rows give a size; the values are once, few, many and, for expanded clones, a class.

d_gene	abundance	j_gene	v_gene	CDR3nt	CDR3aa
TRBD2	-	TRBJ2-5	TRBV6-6	TGTGCCAGCAGTCCGTTCGGGGGGAGTCCCCAAGAGACCCAGTACTTC	CASSPFGGSPQETQYF
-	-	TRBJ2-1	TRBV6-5	TGTGCCAGCAGTTACTCCGACGGGGACAATGAGCAGTTCTTC	CASSYSDGDNEQFF
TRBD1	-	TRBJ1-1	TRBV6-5	TGTGCCAGCAGTTACTCTAACAGGGGTGGTACTGAAGCTTTCTTT	CASSYSNRGGTEAFF
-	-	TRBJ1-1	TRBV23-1	TGCGCCAGCAGTCAATCCGAACAGGAATTGAACACTGAAGCTTTCTTT	CASSQSEQELNTEAFF
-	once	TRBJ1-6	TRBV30	TGTGCCTGGTGCAGTTCCTATAATTCACCCCTCCACTTT	CAWCSSYNSPLHF
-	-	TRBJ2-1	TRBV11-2	TGTGCCAGCAGCTTAGAGGAGGGTTGGCGGTTCTTC	CASSLEEGWRFF
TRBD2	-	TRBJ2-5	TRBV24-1	TGTGCCACCAGTGATTTGACTAGCGGCCAACAAGAGACCCAGTACTTC	CATSDLTSGQQETQYF
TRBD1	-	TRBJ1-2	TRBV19	TGTGCCAGTACCCCCAGCGGGACAGGGGGCGATGGCTACACCTTC	CASTPSGTGGDGYTF
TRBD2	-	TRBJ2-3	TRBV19	TGTGCCAGTACCATGGAACTAGCGGGACTCACAGATACGCAGTATTTT	CASTMELAGLTDTQYF
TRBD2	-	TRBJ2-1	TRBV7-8	TGTGCCAGCAGCGGCCAGCGGGGGGGCTTCTACAATGAGCAGTTCTTC	CASSGQRGGFYNEQFF
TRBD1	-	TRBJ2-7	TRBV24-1	TGTGCCACCAGCCAGGGGGCCTACGAGCAGTACTTC	CATSQGAYEQYF
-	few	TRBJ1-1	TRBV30	TGTGCCTGGGGCAGGGAGAACACTGAAGCTTTCTTT	CAWGRENTEAFF
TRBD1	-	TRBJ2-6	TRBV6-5	TGTGCCAGCCGGACAGGGGGCGCTGGGGCCAACGTCCTGACTTTC	CASRTGGAGANVLTF
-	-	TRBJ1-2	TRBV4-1	TGCGCCAGCAGCCAAGATCAAGGACAGAAGGTTAACTATGGCTACACCTTC	CASSQDQGQKVNYGYTF
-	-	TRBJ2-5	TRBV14	TGTGCCAGCAGCCAAGATATGAGGGAGACCCAGTACTTC	CASSQDMRETQYF
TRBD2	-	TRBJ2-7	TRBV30	TGTGCCTCTAGCGGGGGCTCCTACGAGCAGTACTTC	CASSGGSYEQYF
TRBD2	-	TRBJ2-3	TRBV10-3	TGTGCCATCAGACCGACTAGCGTCACAGATACGCAGTATTTT	CAIRPTSVTDTQYF
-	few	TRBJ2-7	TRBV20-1	TGCAGTGCTAGAGATCTGGCCCAGCAGTACTTC	CSARDLAQQYF
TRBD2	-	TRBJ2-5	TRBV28	TGTGCCAGCAGTTTTGGAGCGGGATTAAAGACCCAGTACTTC	CASSFGAGLKTQYF
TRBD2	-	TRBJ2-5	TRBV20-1	TGCAGTGCTAGTCCGACTAGCGGTAGTCAAGAGACCCAGTACTTC	CSASPTSGSQETQYF
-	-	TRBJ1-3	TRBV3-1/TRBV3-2	TGTGCCAGCAGCCAAGGTGGCAGGGGAAACACCATATATTTT	CASSQGGRGNTIYF
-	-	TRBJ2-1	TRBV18	TGTGCCAGCTCGAGGGGGTTCGACAATGAGCAGTTCTTC	CASSRGFDNEQFF
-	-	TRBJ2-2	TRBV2	TGTGCCAGCATCGCGACAGCCAACACCGGGGAGCTGTTTTTT	CASIATANTGELFF
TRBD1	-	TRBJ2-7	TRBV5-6	TGTGCCAGCAGCTTCTTCGGGACAGCGGACTACGAGCAGTACTTC	CASSFFGTADYEQYF
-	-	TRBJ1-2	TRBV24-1	TGTGCCACCAGTGATTTTCGATGGTGGCTTGGCAGGGCCTATAACTATGGCTACACCTTC	CATSDFRWWLGRAYNYGYTF